The sample holds a few counts of the clone carrying this TCR beta chain. In germline, CDR1 is SEHNR, CDR2 FQNEAQ (reference sequence). The CDR3 length is 13 residues. The ends lost 5 bases at V and 8 bases at J; junction bases unmatched: 4. These data originate in a study of blood T cell repertoires in COVID-19. Study-wide background: PBMCs, B-cell-depleted T cells, or T cells were the source of the cDNA or gDNA that made up the material.

As handled by the study authors: The authors estimated nucleated cell counts from reference gene primer amplification. Sequencing was performed with immunoSEQ multiplex PCR; in TCRdb, only in-frame clones are kept and a portion is missing. V and J calls and clone size follow that table, whereas D and trimming were derived from the DNA. Of about 340,000 clones listed, 65% to 90% are singletons. Individuals aged roughly 18 to 95 years were recruited from 24 US areas. Self-reported history from a screening survey and questionnaire set each donor's cohort. The sample taken for sequencing was PBMCs or T cells enriched from blood (not recorded which). The chain has TRBV7-9 and TRBJ2-1, with 9 bases fitting TRBD1. This TCR was recovered from a woman aged 40 to 50 with acute COVID-19. In DNA, the CDR3 is TGTGCCAGCAGCAGTACAGGGGGCGATGAGCAGTTCTTC. It encodes CASSSTGGDEQFF.